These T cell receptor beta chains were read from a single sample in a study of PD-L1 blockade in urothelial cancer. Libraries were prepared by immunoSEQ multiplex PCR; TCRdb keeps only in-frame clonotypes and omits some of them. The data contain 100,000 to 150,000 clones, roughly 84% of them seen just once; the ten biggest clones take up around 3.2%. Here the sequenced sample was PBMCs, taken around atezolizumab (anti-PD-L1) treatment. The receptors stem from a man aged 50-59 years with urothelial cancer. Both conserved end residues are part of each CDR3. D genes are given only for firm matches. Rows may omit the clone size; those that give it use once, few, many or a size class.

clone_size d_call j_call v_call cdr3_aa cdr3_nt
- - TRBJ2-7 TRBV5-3 CARSLLRYEQYF TGTGCCAGAAGCTTGCTTCGGTACGAGCAGTACTTC
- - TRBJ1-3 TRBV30 CAWQTGNSGNTIYF TGTGCCTGGCAAACAGGCAACTCTGGAAACACCATATATTTT
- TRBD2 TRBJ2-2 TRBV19 CASSITSGRDSTGELFF TGTGCCAGTAGTATCACTAGCGGGAGAGACAGCACCGGGGAGCTGTTTTTT
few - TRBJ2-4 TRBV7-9 CASSLPNLNIQYF TGTGCCAGCAGCCTTCCCAACTTAAACATTCAGTACTTC
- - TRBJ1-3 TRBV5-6 CATSRGSGNTIYF TGTGCCACCTCTAGAGGTTCTGGAAACACCATATATTTT
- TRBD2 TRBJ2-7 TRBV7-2 CASSPSSGGYYEQYF TGTGCCAGCAGCCCCTCTAGCGGCGGATATTACGAGCAGTACTTC
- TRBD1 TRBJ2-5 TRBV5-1 CASSFGTGWETQYF TGCGCCAGCAGCTTCGGGACAGGGTGGGAGACCCAGTACTTC
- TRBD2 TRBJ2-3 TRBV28 CASSEGLAGEPDTQYF TGTGCCAGCAGCGAAGGACTAGCGGGAGAACCAGATACGCAGTATTTT
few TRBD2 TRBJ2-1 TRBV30 CACPLAEGNHEQFF TGTGCCTGTCCTCTAGCGGAAGGGAACCATGAGCAGTTCTTC
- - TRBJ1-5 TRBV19 CASRLKGNSNQPQHF TGTGCCAGCCGTTTGAAGGGGAATAGCAATCAGCCCCAGCATTTT
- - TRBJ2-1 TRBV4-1 CASSQEGGGYNEQFF TGCGCCAGCAGCCAAGAAGGGGGGGGTTACAATGAGCAGTTCTTC
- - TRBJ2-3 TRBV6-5 CASFTFSTDTQYF TGTGCCAGCTTTACATTCAGCACAGATACGCAGTATTTT
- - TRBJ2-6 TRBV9 CASSVAWGAGANVLTF TGTGCCAGCAGCGTAGCTTGGGGGGCTGGGGCCAACGTCCTGACTTTC
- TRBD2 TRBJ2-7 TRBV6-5 CASSWTSGSYYEQYF TGTGCCAGCAGTTGGACTAGCGGGAGTTACTACGAGCAGTACTTC
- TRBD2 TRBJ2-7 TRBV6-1 CASNLAGGHYEQYF TGTGCCAGCAACCTAGCGGGAGGGCACTACGAGCAGTACTTC
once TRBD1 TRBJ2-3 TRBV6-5 CASRARDRQTDTQYF TGTGCCAGCAGGGCCCGGGACAGGCAAACAGATACGCAGTATTTT
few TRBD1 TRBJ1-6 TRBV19 CASTGTGAGALHF TGTGCCAGCACCGGGACAGGGGCAGGGGCCCTCCACTTT
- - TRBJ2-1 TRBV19 CASRKGGGEQFF TGTGCCAGTAGGAAGGGGGGGGGTGAGCAGTTCTTC
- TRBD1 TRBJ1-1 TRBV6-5 CASSPMTGSNTEAFF TGTGCCAGCAGTCCAATGACAGGGTCGAACACTGAAGCTTTCTTT
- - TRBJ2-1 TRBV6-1 CASSEVGAYREQFF TGTGCCAGCAGTGAAGTTGGGGCCTATCGTGAGCAGTTCTTC
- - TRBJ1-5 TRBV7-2 CASSLGHSSNQPQHF TGTGCCAGCAGCTTAGGTCACAGCAGCAATCAGCCCCAGCATTTT
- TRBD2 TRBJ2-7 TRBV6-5 CASRPTSGSSYEQYF TGTGCCAGCAGACCGACTAGCGGGAGTTCGTACGAGCAGTACTTC
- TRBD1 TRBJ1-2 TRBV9 CASSAAGTGRYGYTF TGTGCCAGCAGCGCAGCCGGGACAGGGAGGTATGGCTACACCTTC
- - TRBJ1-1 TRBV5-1 CASSLDPGRTEAFF TGCGCCAGCAGCTTGGACCCGGGTAGGACTGAAGCTTTCTTT
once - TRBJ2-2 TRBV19 CASSPTVYTGELFF TGTGCCAGTAGTCCTACAGTCTACACCGGGGAGCTGTTTTTT
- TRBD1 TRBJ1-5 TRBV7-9 CASSEGGGERQPQHF TGTGCCAGCAGCGAAGGGGGCGGGGAGCGTCAGCCCCAGCATTTT
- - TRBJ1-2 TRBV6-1 CASSEYQGGRYGYTF TGTGCCAGCAGTGAATATCAGGGAGGACGGTATGGCTACACCTTC
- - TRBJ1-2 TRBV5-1 CASSLAVGGMRYGYTF TGCGCCAGCAGCTTGGCCGTGGGAGGGATGCGGTATGGCTACACCTTC
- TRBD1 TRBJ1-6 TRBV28 CASSFRGQGIHSPLHF TGTGCCAGCAGTTTCAGGGGACAGGGAATCCATTCACCCCTCCACTTT
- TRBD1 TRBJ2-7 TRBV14 CASSQFRQGVYEQYF TGTGCCAGCAGCCAGTTCAGACAGGGGGTCTACGAGCAGTACTTC